Listed below are T cell receptor beta chains from one sample, sequenced in a study of post-analysis software for immune sequencing data. TCRdb fed the PCR reads into MiXCR, producing one record per CDR3 protein. The sample carries 400,000 to 500,000 distinct CDR3 sequences, 39% recorded once. Sequencing used blood. These receptors were obtained from a girl aged 2 to 9 with multiple sclerosis. Each CDR3 is given with its conserved first and last residue. The D gene is left open where the match is weak. Size is omitted from some rows. Given values are once, few, many or a class for expanded clones.

CDR3 length | D gene | clone size | J gene | V gene | CDR3 protein | CDR3 DNA
18 | . | . | TRBJ1-2 | TRBV11-2 | CASSLEVGWAGINYGYTF | TGTGCCAGCAGCTTAGAAGTGGGTTGGGCAGGAATTAACTATGGCTACACCTTC
13 | . | . | TRBJ2-7 | TRBV29-1 | CSVEGRGRHEQYF | TGCAGCGTTGAAGGAAGGGGTCGGCACGAGCAGTACTTC
13 | TRBD1 | . | TRBJ2-5 | TRBV20-1 | CSVLGQGGETQYF | TGCAGTGTTCTGGGACAGGGAGGTGAGACCCAGTACTTC
12 | . | few | TRBJ2-5 | TRBV29-1 | CSAVEGGVEQYF | TGCAGCGCCGTGGAGGGCGGGGTGGAGCAGTACTTC
15 | . | . | TRBJ2-1 | TRBV7-8 | CASSRKFRAYNEQFF | TGTGCCAGCAGCCGCAAGTTTAGGGCCTACAATGAGCAGTTCTTC
14 | TRBD2 | . | TRBJ2-3 | TRBV4-1 | CASSQELAGDTQYF | TGCGCCAGCAGCCAAGAACTAGCGGGCGATACGCAGTATTTT
14 | TRBD2 | many | TRBJ2-1 | TRBV7-2 | CASGTSGGSSEQFF | TGTGCCAGTGGGACTAGCGGGGGGTCGAGTGAGCAGTTCTTC
14 | . | . | TRBJ2-2 | TRBV27 | CASSLLGAPGELFF | TGTGCCAGCAGTTTATTGGGGGCCCCCGGGGAGCTGTTTTTT
15 | TRBD1 | few | TRBJ2-3 | TRBV7-9 | CASSLDRDITDTQYF | TGTGCCAGCAGCTTGGACAGGGATATTACAGATACGCAGTATTTT
13 | . | once | TRBJ1-3 | TRBV12-3/TRBV12-4 | CASSLTEGNTIYF | TGTGCCAGCAGCTTGACAGAAGGGAACACCATATATTTT
15 | . | . | TRBJ2-7 | TRBV2 | CASSAGGPNSYEQYF | TGTGCCAGCAGCGCCGGCGGGCCCAACTCCTACGAGCAGTACTTC
17 | TRBD2 | . | TRBJ2-6 | TRBV7-3 | CANSLTGGPSGANVLTF | TGTGCCAACAGCCTAACGGGGGGGCCCTCTGGGGCCAACGTCCTGACTTTC
16 | TRBD2 | . | TRBJ2-7 | TRBV6-2/TRBV6-3 | CASSDSLAGGSYEQYF | TGTGCCAGCAGTGACTCACTAGCGGGGGGATCCTACGAGCAGTACTTC
19 | TRBD2 | many | TRBJ2-2 | TRBV28 | CASSLWISSASGNTGELFF | TGTGCCAGCAGTTTATGGATATCGTCGGCTAGCGGGAACACCGGGGAGCTGTTTTTT
14 | TRBD2 | few | TRBJ2-1 | TRBV29-1 | CSVEGLAAGYEQFF | TGCAGCGTTGAAGGGCTAGCGGCGGGATATGAGCAGTTCTTC
15 | . | few | TRBJ1-1 | TRBV5-1 | CASSLGSRGNTEAFF | TGCGCCAGCAGCTTGGGTTCCAGGGGGAACACTGAAGCTTTCTTT
15 | TRBD2 | few | TRBJ2-1 | TRBV3-1 | CASGPSGGAYNEQFF | TGTGCCAGCGGCCCGAGCGGGGGCGCCTACAATGAGCAGTTCTTC